This T cell receptor beta chain was sequenced for a study of CD8 T cell repertoires and HIV-1 epitope variants. Study-wide context: Epitopes were three Gag families plus Nef HW9 and YT9. The study's findings and limits: Only beta chains were identified, marking proliferation to antigen, not function. Some ten antigen-specific TCR beta clonotypes were found; six seemed cross-reactive to variants.

Note on this clone: Its antigen is currently unknown.

The CDR3 is 14 residues long. In germline, CDR1 is MGHRA, CDR2 YSYEKL. This table comes from immunoSEQ multiplex PCR, and its TCRdb copy is limited to in-frame clones, with some not included. The table includes several thousand clones, roughly two thirds detected once. Sequencing used cultured CD8+ T cells derived from PBMCs. This receptor was identified in a male donor with HIV. V usage is TRBV4-1 and J usage is TRBJ2-5; 10 bases are a match to TRBD2. The end of the DNA aligns better with TRBJ2-7, so the J call may be wrong. CDR3 protein: CASSQLAGDHEQYF. In DNA form, the CDR3 reads TGCGCCAGCAGCCAACTAGCGGGAGACCACGAGCAGTACTTC.